Here is one T cell receptor beta chain with its context. Its antigen remains unknown. Confetti depigmentation, marking active vitiligo, was absent in these patients. The data are from a study of resident and recirculating memory T cells in vitiligo. Study results and limitations: TCR sequences were not conserved across biopsy sites or patients. No single dominant TCR clone appeared; lesion clonality varied.

The trim removed 8 bases at V and 9 bases at J, leaving 7 bases unmatched. The CDR3 has 13 amino acids. Germline-derived CDR1 and CDR2 are MDHEN and SYDVKM. Data came from immunoSEQ multiplex PCR; TCRdb stores just in-frame clones and leaves some out. The sample records around 78,000 clones, around 90% being singletons. Specimen: blood. The receptor was isolated from a male donor with vitiligo. The chain has TRBV28 and TRBJ2-1; TRBD2 aligns across 10 bases. The CDR3 bases are TGTGCCAGCGGGAGCGGGAGGGCAGGTGAGCAGTTCTTC. Its protein is CASGSGRAGEQFF.